The 29 T cell receptor beta chains below come from one sample, sequenced in a study of T-cell reconstitution after alpha-beta-depleted transplantation in children. Unique molecular identifiers were incorporated when the TCRbeta library was constructed. Each CDR3 protein is one row after TCRdb ran MiXCR on the PCR reads. The sample has hundreds of thousands of distinct CDR3 sequences, 10% to 13% seen once. The material was PBMCs, obtained before TCRalphabeta/CD19-depleted stem cell transplant. The receptors were sampled from a child aged 2 to 10 with inherited bone marrow failure, due to receive a stem cell transplant.

This clonotype was found many times. The genes are TRBV6-2 or TRBV6-3 and TRBJ2-6; D remains unclear. Per the germline V gene, CDR1 is MNHEY and CDR2 is SVGEGT. The CDR3 sequence is 13 residues long. The ends were cut back, 10 bases at V and 1 base at J, with 8 bases in the middle. For the CDR3, the DNA is TGTGCCACCGCCTTTTCTGGGGCCAACGTCCTGACTTTC. Translating it yields CATAFSGANVLTF.

This clonotype occurred many times. The genes are TRBV7-2 and TRBJ1-3, with 9 bases fitting TRBD1. The V gene's germline CDR1 is SGHTA and CDR2 FQGNSA. V was pared by 4 bases and J by 8 bases, with 3 bases of the junction left unmatched. There are 13 residues in the CDR3. CDR3 sequence: CASSSDRGDTIYF. The CDR3 coding sequence is TGTGCCAGCAGCTCGGACAGGGGAGACACCATATATTTT. Full variable domain (remainder filled in from reference TRBV7-2 and TRBJ1-3): GAGVSQSPSNKVTEKGKDVELRCDPISGHTALYWYRQSLGQGLEFLIYFQGNSAPDKSGLPSDRFSAERTGGSVSTLTIQRTQQEDSAVYLCASSSDRGDTIYFGEGSWLTVV.

Ten or more counts support this clonotype. V and J are TRBV20-1 and TRBJ2-7, with a weak D call TRBD1 (6 bases). The germline V gene encodes CDR1 DFQATT and CDR2 SNEGSKA (reference sequence). The CDR3 is 16 amino acids. V was trimmed by 3 bases and J by 0 bases, leaving 18 bases between them. CDR3 loop: CSARGNTGLYSYEQYF. As DNA, the CDR3 is TGCAGTGCTAGGGGGAACACAGGGCTGTACTCCTACGAGCAGTACTTC.

This clonotype has ten or more counts. The chain carries TRBV3-1 and TRBJ2-7; 9 positions match TRBD2. This CDR3 spans 17 amino acids. J gave up 4 bases and V 1 base, and 11 bases lay outside the gene matches. Germline V gene data show CDR1 as LGHDT and CDR2 as YNNKEL (reference sequence). The DNA of the CDR3 is TGTGCCAGCAGCCAAGGGGCCCCCGGGACTAGCAGATACGAGCAGTACTTC. It codes for CASSQGAPGTSRYEQYF.

This clonotype was seen at least ten times. V usage is TRBV4-1 and J usage is TRBJ2-7; 9 bases line up with TRBD2. Trimming cost V 1 base and J 7 bases; bases outside gene matches: 5. This CDR3 region has 14 residues. Germline assignment: CDR1 MGHRA and CDR2 YSYEKL. CDR3 coding DNA: TGCGCCAGCAGCCAAGCTAGCGGGATCCGGGAGCAGTACTTC. This gives the protein CASSQASGIREQYF.

For this clonotype: A read error is possible here, since a much larger clone lies one base away. The chain is built from TRBV20-1 and TRBJ2-2; a possible D gene is TRBD2 (5 bases). Germline CDR1 DFQATT, CDR2 SNEGSKA (reference sequence). The CDR3 extends over 15 amino acids. CDR3 sequence reads: CCAREGTLDTGELFF. Written as DNA, the CDR3 is TGCTGTGCTAGAGAGGGAACTCTGGACACCGGGGAGCTGTTTTTT.

This clonotype appeared many times. The V gene is TRBV12-3 or TRBV12-4, the J gene TRBJ1-2; D call uncertain. V was cut by 1 base and J by 7 bases, with 7 bases left in between. The CDR3 extends over 12 amino acids. The CDR3 coding sequence is TGTGCCAGCAGTTTAGAAGGCGGTGGCTACACCTTC. It translates to CASSLEGGGYTF.

The gene calls are TRBV2 and TRBJ2-3; D possibly uses TRBD1 or TRBD2 (5 bases each). This CDR3 is 15 amino acids long. The germline V gene has CDR1 SNHLY and CDR2 FYNNEI. V dropped 4 bases and J dropped 0 bases, with 11 bases sitting between them. The CDR3 is CASSVGWGSTDTQYF. The CDR3 DNA reads as TGTGCCAGCAGTGTCGGGTGGGGGAGCACAGATACGCAGTATTTT.

About this clonotype itself: A read error may explain this, as a much larger clone is one base away. The chain uses TRBV18 and TRBJ2-7; 15 nucleotides agree with TRBD2. CDR1 is KGHSH and CDR2 is LQKENI in the germline V gene. This CDR3 has 18 residues. The CDR3 loop reads CAISPPGTSGRTAYEQYF. The CDR3 DNA sequence: TGTGCCATCTCACCGCCCGGGACTAGCGGGAGGACCGCCTACGAGCAGTACTTC.

This clonotype appeared once. Given a much more abundant clone one base away, this may be a read error. This chain joins TRBV12-3 or TRBV12-4 and TRBJ1-1; no clear D gene. This CDR3 is 14 amino acids long. The CDR3 here is CATSPRQPNTEAFF. CDR3 bases: TGTGCCACCAGTCCTCGACAACCCAACACTGAAGCTTTCTTT.

This clonotype appeared many times. The rearrangement links TRBV10-2 to TRBJ1-1; D unresolved. Germline CDR1 WSHSY, CDR2 SAAADI. The CDR3 consists of 16 residues. V shed 8 bases and J shed 0 bases, with 19 bases lying between them. DNA of the CDR3: TGCGCCAGCCTTCCTTCGGAGTCGGCTATGAACACTGAAGCTTTCTTT. The encoded protein is CASLPSESAMNTEAFF.

This clonotype occurred many times. The chain carries TRBV7-2 and TRBJ2-7; 7 nucleotides agree with TRBD1. CDR1 SGHTA and CDR2 FQGNSA come from the germline V gene. This CDR3 is 13 amino acids long. J lost 12 bases, V lost 5 bases, and 13 bases had no gene match. The CDR3 region has the DNA TGTGCCAGCAGCGGCCAGACAGGGAATGGGGTGTACTTC. Translation gives CASSGQTGNGVYF.

In its sample, this clonotype was seen many times. The chain joins TRBV13 to TRBJ2-5, with 13 bases identical to TRBD2. The germline gives CDR1 PRHDT, CDR2 FYEKMQ (reference sequence). V lost 5 bases, J lost 5 bases, and 8 bases stayed unmatched. The CDR3 loop spans 16 amino acids. The CDR3 coding sequence is TGTGCCAGCAGCCTCGGACTAGCGGGAGCCGTGGAGACCCAGTACTTC. Its protein is CASSLGLAGAVETQYF.

Concerning this clonotype: A much larger clone sits a single nucleotide away, making a read error possible. The genes are TRBV10-3 and TRBJ1-1, with unresolved D. Trimming cost V 2 bases and J 1 base, with 8 bases left between them. The germline gives CDR1 ENHRY, CDR2 SYGVKD. This CDR3 spans 14 amino acids. In nucleotides, the CDR3 is TGTGCCATCAGTGAGCCGGGGAGGAACACTGAAGCTTTCTTT. It codes for CAISEPGRNTEAFF.

Of note for this clonotype: This clone may be a read error of a much larger clone one base away. The rearrangement joins TRBV27 to TRBJ1-1; tentatively, D is TRBD1 (5 bases). CDR1 and CDR2 from the germline V gene are MNHEY and SMNVEV (reference sequence). Trimming removed 3 bases from V and 7 bases from J, with 12 bases in between. The CDR3 runs to 13 residues. This chain's CDR3 is CASSLPGCHEAFF. CDR3 coding DNA: TGTGCCAGCAGTTTGCCAGGGTGTCATGAAGCTTTCTTT.

About this clonotype: A clone one base away is much larger, so this may be a read error. The genes are TRBV30 and TRBJ2-1; D unclear. The CDR3 consists of 13 residues. Trimming cost V 2 bases and J 7 bases, with 12 bases left between them. Germline V gene sequence: CDR1 GTSNPN, CDR2 SVGIG (reference sequence). The CDR3 here is CAWSPTAQNEQFF. DNA of the CDR3: TGTGCCTGGAGTCCTACAGCGCAAAATGAGCAGTTCTTC.

This clonotype was counted at least ten times. CDR3 in amino acids: CASSLVFLELSNEQFF. CDR3 DNA: TGTGCCAGCAGCTTAGTTTTTCTGGAATTAAGCAATGAGCAGTTCTTC. The chain couples TRBV11-2 to TRBJ2-1; D gene unclear. Between the trimmed V and J ends, which lost 1 base and 6 bases, there was a span of 16 bases. Germline V gene sequence: CDR1 SGHAT, CDR2 FQNNGV. This CDR3 has 16 residues.

Many counts were recorded for this clonotype. This chain joins TRBV20-1 and TRBJ1-4; no clear D. CDR3 length: 12 amino acids. From germline, CDR1 is DFQATT and CDR2 SNEGSKA (reference sequence). This chain's CDR3 is CRSYREAEKLFF. CDR3 coding DNA: TGCAGGTCCTACCGGGAGGCTGAAAAACTGTTTTTT.

CDR3 region: CASSNLLAAYEQYF. The CDR3 DNA sequence: TGTGCCAGCAGCAACCTACTAGCGGCCTACGAGCAGTACTTC. The chain recombines TRBV3-1 with TRBJ2-7, with 8 bases fitting TRBD2. The ends lost 5 bases at V and 2 bases at J; junction bases unmatched: 5. Germline V CDR1 and CDR2: LGHDT, YNNKEL (reference sequence). There are 14 residues in the CDR3.

The chain is built from TRBV14 and TRBJ1-1; tentatively, D is TRBD1 (5 bases). This CDR3 contains 15 residues. Germline loops: CDR1 SGHDN, CDR2 FVKESK. V was clipped by 0 bases and J by 1 base, with 9 bases between them. For the CDR3, the DNA is TGTGCCAGCAGCCAAGAGGCCAGGGCGAACACTGAAGCTTTCTTT. This codes for CASSQEARANTEAFF.

This clonotype has just a few counts. The CDR3 reads CSAPTTPGYSNQPQHF. CDR3 bases: TGCAGTGCTCCCACGACCCCGGGCTATAGCAATCAGCCCCAGCATTTT. This chain connects TRBV20-1 to TRBJ1-5; D call uncertain. The V end lost 5 bases, the J end lost 0 bases, and 17 bases lay between the germline ends. This CDR3 is built from 16 residues. Germline V gives CDR1 DFQATT, CDR2 SNEGSKA (reference sequence).

This clonotype was recorded only once. Since a much larger clone is just one base distant, this may be a read error. The CDR3 sequence is CASTTAGRNQETHYF. The CDR3 region has the DNA TGTGCCAGCACCACTGCGGGACGGAACCAAGAGACCCACTACTTC. The chain uses TRBV11-2 and TRBJ2-5; weak D call: TRBD2 (6 bases). The CDR3 spans 15 residues. CDR1 is SGHAT and CDR2 is FQNNGV in the germline V gene.

This clonotype was recorded many times. The chain joins TRBV19 to TRBJ2-1, with 8 bases that match TRBD2. With V trimmed by 4 bases and J by 6 bases, 20 bases remained unmatched. The CDR3 covers 19 residues. Per the germline V gene, CDR1 is LNHDA and CDR2 is SQIVND (reference sequence). The CDR3 loop reads CASSNGTIGRAKLGNEQFF. The CDR3 DNA is TGTGCCAGTAGTAACGGGACTATCGGGAGGGCCAAACTGGGCAATGAGCAGTTCTTC.

This clonotype was recorded at least ten times. The chain recombines TRBV24-1 with TRBJ2-1; D unclear. This CDR3 is built from 16 residues. Germline assignment: CDR1 KGHDR and CDR2 SFDVKD. Trimming stripped 3 bases from V and 1 base from J, with 12 bases between. The CDR3 DNA reads TGTGCCACCAGTGATAGAGAGTTTGAATCCTACAATGAGCAGTTCTTC. Translating gives CATSDREFESYNEQFF.

The V gene is TRBV20-1, the J gene TRBJ2-3; 9 nucleotides align to TRBD1. V trimming: 1 base; J trimming: 6 bases; junction bases outside the gene matches: 8. CDR1 is DFQATT and CDR2 is SNEGSKA in the germline V gene (reference sequence). The CDR3 spans 15 residues. The CDR3 DNA follows: TGCAGTGCTAGAGTGGGACAGGGTGGGGAGGATACGCAGTATTTT. This codes for CSARVGQGGEDTQYF.

This clonotype was seen repeatedly, ten times or more. V is TRBV27 and J is TRBJ2-7; TRBD2 might be the D (5 bases). Germline CDR1 is MNHEY and CDR2 is SMNVEV (reference sequence). Trimming pared 2 bases from V and 0 bases from J, leaving 11 bases between. The CDR3 loop spans 15 amino acids. CDR3 loop: CASSLSGSSSYEQYF. For the CDR3, the DNA is TGTGCCAGCAGTTTAAGTGGGAGCAGCTCCTACGAGCAGTACTTC.

This clonotype was counted a few times. The chain employs TRBV7-2 and TRBJ2-7, with D possibly being TRBD2 (6 bases). The CDR3 is 14 amino acids. Germline assignment: CDR1 SGHTA and CDR2 FQGNSA. V lost 3 bases and J lost 5, with 14 bases in between. The CDR3 DNA is TGTGCCAGCAGCTTGGAGGGTTGGGTCCACGAGCAGTACTTC. Protein: CASSLEGWVHEQYF.

This clonotype was detected ten times or more. The CDR3 loop reads CSAVSSGSRDEQFF. DNA of the CDR3: TGCAGTGCTGTGTCTAGCGGGAGTCGGGATGAGCAGTTCTTC. The rearrangement joins TRBV20-1 to TRBJ2-1, with TRBD2 matching 10 bases. This CDR3 region has 14 residues. CDR1 is DFQATT, CDR2 SNEGSKA, per germline (reference sequence). V was clipped by 5 bases and J by 8 bases; unmatched bases: 9.

The chain couples TRBV7-9 to TRBJ2-3; D is ambiguous. The germline V gene encodes CDR1 SEHNR and CDR2 FQNEAQ (reference sequence). This CDR3 has 10 residues. CDR3 protein: CAGSRDTQYF. The DNA for the CDR3 is TGTGCGGGGTCCCGAGATACGCAGTATTTT.